These 13 T cell receptor beta chains share one sample of origin, sequenced in a study of cytomegalovirus exposure and HLA in healthy donors. The PCR made use of 60 Vbeta and 13 Jbeta primers. The table came from immunoSEQ multiplex PCR; TCRdb's copy has only in-frame clones and leaves some out. The data show about 120,000 clones, with about 76% seen just once and roughly 2.4% held by the top ten. Sequencing was performed on PBMCs. Receptors originate from a woman between 40 and 55 years old in good health and CMV-seronegative.

The chain carries TRBV5-1 and TRBJ2-6; no clear D. The CDR3 covers 17 residues. V dropped 4 bases and J dropped 1 base, with 15 bases sitting between them. The germline gives CDR1 SGHRS, CDR2 YFSETQ. The CDR3 DNA follows: TGCGCCAGCAGCCTACGAGCCGCAAATTCTGGGGCCAACGTCCTGACTTTC. It encodes CASSLRAANSGANVLTF.

The chain employs TRBV20-1 and TRBJ2-1, with 8 bases fitting TRBD2. The trim removed 6 bases at V and 15 bases at J, leaving 10 bases unmatched. The CDR3 is made up of 11 amino acids. CDR1 and CDR2 (germline): DFQATT, SNEGSKA (reference sequence). The CDR3 region is CSAHVSAGGFF. The CDR3 nucleotides are TGCAGTGCCCACGTGAGCGCGGGGGGGTTCTTC.

The chain recombines TRBV5-6 with TRBJ1-5; possible D gene TRBD1, 5 bases. CDR3 length: 15 amino acids. Between the trimmed V and J ends, which lost 3 bases and 7 bases, there was a span of 17 bases. Germline CDR1 and CDR2: SGHDT and YYEEEE. The DNA of the CDR3 is TGTGCCAGCAGCTCGATGGGACTCGTCAGCCAGCCCCAGCATTTT. As protein: CASSSMGLVSQPQHF.

The V call is TRBV29-1, the J call TRBJ1-2; 7 bases align to TRBD1. Trimming cost V 7 bases and J 6 bases; bases outside gene matches: 14. Per germline, CDR1 SQVTM and CDR2 ANQGSEA. The CDR3 sequence is 14 residues long. The CDR3 is CSASTGRSVDGYTF. The CDR3 coding sequence is TGCAGCGCCTCGACAGGGCGATCAGTTGATGGCTACACCTTC. The whole variable domain, remainder taken from reference TRBV29-1 and TRBJ1-2, is SAVISQKPSRDICQRGTSLTIQCQVDSQVTMMFWYRQQPGQSLTLIATANQGSEATYESGFVIDKFPISRPNLTFSTLTVSNMSPEDSSIYLCSASTGRSVDGYTFGSGTRLTVV.

The chain couples TRBV10-3 to TRBJ2-7; the match to TRBD2 covers 8 bases. V lost 0 bases and J lost 0; bases outside the gene matches: 7. The germline V gene has CDR1 ENHRY and CDR2 SYGVKD. The length of the CDR3 is 17 residues. In DNA, the CDR3 is TGTGCCATCAGTGAGTCTGCCGGGACTAGGAGCTCCTACGAGCAGTACTTC. It specifies CAISESAGTRSSYEQYF.

The V call is TRBV30, the J call TRBJ2-2; 7 nucleotides agree with TRBD1. CDR1 is GTSNPN and CDR2 is SVGIG in the germline V gene (reference sequence). The CDR3 runs 14 residues. The trim removed 3 bases at V and 0 bases at J, leaving 1 base unmatched. CDR3 protein: CAWSGTANTGELFF. For the CDR3, the DNA is TGTGCCTGGAGCGGGACAGCGAACACCGGGGAGCTGTTTTTT. Full variable domain (remainder filled in from reference TRBV30 and TRBJ2-2): SQTIHQWPATLVQPVGSPLSLECTVEGTSNPNLYWYRQAAGRGLQLLFYSVGIGQISSEVPQNLSASRPQDRQFILSSKKLLLSDSGFYLCAWSGTANTGELFFGEGSRLTVL.

The rearrangement links TRBV11-2 to TRBJ1-1; the D gene is possibly TRBD1 (6 bases). CDR1 is SGHAT, CDR2 FQNNGV, per germline. This CDR3 has 12 amino acids. The V gene lost 5 bases and the J gene lost 7 bases, with 11 bases spanning the gap. CDR3 coding DNA: TGTGCCAGCAGCCGACAGGCTGGTGAAGCTTTCTTT. Encoded protein: CASSRQAGEAFF.

The rearrangement joins TRBV10-1 to TRBJ2-3, with D unclear. The CDR3 extends over 14 amino acids. The V gene's germline CDR1 is WNHNN and CDR2 SYGVQD (reference sequence). Trimming took 5 bases from V and 1 from J, leaving 10 bases between them. In nucleotides, the CDR3 is TGCGCCAGCAGTCGAGTAGCCGGCACAGATACGCAGTATTTT. It translates to CASSRVAGTDTQYF.

The chain recombines TRBV5-1 with TRBJ1-6; 7 bases fit TRBD1. The CDR3 is 16 amino acids. Trimming removed 0 bases from V and 6 bases from J; junction bases left unmatched: 6. Per the germline V gene, CDR1 is SGHRS and CDR2 is YFSETQ. The CDR3 loop is CASSLERQGTNSPLHF. In DNA, the CDR3 is TGCGCCAGCAGCTTGGAGCGACAGGGAACTAATTCACCCCTCCACTTT.

The rearrangement uses TRBV7-9 and TRBJ2-5; 8 nucleotides agree with TRBD1. CDR3 length: 16 residues. Germline V lookup: CDR1 SEHNR, CDR2 FQNEAQ (reference sequence). V lost 3 bases, J lost 0 bases, and 6 bases stayed unmatched. CDR3 coding DNA: TGTGCCAGCAGCTTGGGGACAGGTCGAAACCAAGAGACCCAGTACTTC. It specifies CASSLGTGRNQETQYF.

The V and J genes are TRBV10-3 and TRBJ2-7; a possible D gene is TRBD2 (5 bases). Germline CDR1 ENHRY, CDR2 SYGVKD. Trimming pared 3 bases from V and 6 bases from J, leaving 6 bases between. The CDR3 consists of 11 residues. The CDR3 nucleotides are TGTGCCATCAGTGACGCGGGCGAGCAGTACTTC. Encoded protein: CAISDAGEQYF.

The gene calls are TRBV7-2 and TRBJ2-7; 11 bases align to TRBD2. The CDR3 is made up of 17 amino acids. V dropped 3 bases and J dropped 2; count of bases not matched to a gene: 9. Germline V CDR1 and CDR2: SGHTA, FQGNSA. The CDR3 protein is CASSFNSGRAGAYEQYF. In nucleotides, the CDR3 is TGTGCCAGCAGCTTTAATAGCGGGAGGGCCGGGGCCTACGAGCAGTACTTC.

This chain joins TRBV2 and TRBJ2-2, with 7 bases matching TRBD1. Unmatched junction bases numbered 14, after V lost 6 bases and J lost 4 bases. The CDR3 is 17 residues long. Germline V gene lookup returns CDR1 SNHLY and CDR2 FYNNEI. CDR3 loop: CASRGTEPPGLTGELFF. CDR3 bases: TGTGCCAGCAGAGGGACAGAGCCCCCGGGTCTCACCGGGGAGCTGTTTTTT.